This T cell receptor beta chain was observed in a study of tumor and adjacent non-tumor tissue in lung cancer. At the level of the study: There were 12 adenocarcinoma, a couple of squamous cell carcinoma and 1 small cell lung cancer cases.

No cell sorting was done before RNA was extracted from the tissue. Germline values: CDR1 ENHRY, CDR2 SYGVKD. Trimming shortened V by 4 bases and J by 5 bases, and 5 bases separated the two germline ends. The CDR3 contains 11 residues. A modified ARM-PCR protocol with three rounds of nested PCR amplified TCRbeta. TCRdb re-called the multiplex PCR reads with MiXCR, one entry per CDR3 protein. This sample has tens of thousands of distinct CDR3 sequences, with almost 60% found just once. In this sample, this clonotype turned up many times. The rearrangement links TRBV10-3 to TRBJ2-5; no clear D. The sequenced sample consisted of lung tumor tissue. The TCR sequence derives from a man aged 50 or older with non-small cell lung cancer. CDR3 bases: TGTGCCATCAGTGCGGCTGAGACCCAGTACTTC. It is translated as CAISAAETQYF.